Below, 25 T cell receptor beta chains from the same sample are listed, as sequenced in a study of T cell responses to AZD1222 COVID-19 vaccine. Produced via immunoSEQ multiplex PCR; TCRdb's table is partial and in-frame only. The sample yields roughly 180,000 clones, approximately 89% seen once. The specimen was peripheral blood, collected 28 days after the second AZD1222 dose. The origin of the receptors is an adult who received the AZD1222 COVID-19 vaccine.

This chain connects TRBV27 to TRBJ2-1, with 9 bases that match TRBD2. The CDR3 runs 14 residues. V gave up 5 bases and J gave up 8 bases; unmatched junction bases: 7. Germline-derived CDR1 and CDR2 are MNHEY and SMNVEV (reference sequence). The CDR3 DNA reads as TGTGCCAGCAGTGGAATAGCGGGAGTGTATGAGCAGTTCTTC. It is translated as CASSGIAGVYEQFF.

This chain links TRBV7-2 with TRBJ1-5; tentative D call: TRBD1 (5 bases). CDR3 length equals 16 residues. Trimming pared 1 base from V and 2 bases from J, leaving 12 bases between. Germline CDR1 is SGHTA and CDR2 is FQGNSA. The CDR3 DNA is TGTGCCAGCAGCTTAGGATACAGGTTCGGCAATCAGCCCCAGCATTTT. The encoded protein is CASSLGYRFGNQPQHF.

The rearrangement joins TRBV5-1 to TRBJ1-4; D not resolved. V lost 0 bases and J lost 5, with 11 bases in between. Germline V gene sequence: CDR1 SGHRS, CDR2 YFSETQ. This CDR3 has 15 residues. In DNA, the CDR3 is TGCGCCAGCAGCTTGGTTCCGGGGAGGAATGAAAAACTGTTTTTT. Amino acid sequence: CASSLVPGRNEKLFF.

V usage is TRBV7-2 and J usage is TRBJ2-7, with D tentatively TRBD2 (5 bases). This CDR3 is 13 amino acids long. Germline loops: CDR1 SGHTA, CDR2 FQGNSA. V lost 5 bases to trimming and J lost 0 bases, with 8 bases between them. As DNA, the CDR3 is TGTGCCAGCAGCGCAAGCGGCTCCTACGAGCAGTACTTC. Amino acid sequence: CASSASGSYEQYF.

This clone was detected only once. The chain recombines TRBV27 with TRBJ1-1; a weak D match, TRBD1 (5 bases). V was clipped by 4 bases and J by 0 bases, with 9 bases between them. The CDR3 covers 14 residues. Germline V gene data show CDR1 as MNHEY and CDR2 as SMNVEV (reference sequence). The CDR3 protein is CASSSGTLNTEAFF. CDR3 coding DNA: TGTGCCAGCAGTTCCGGGACGCTGAACACTGAAGCTTTCTTT.

The chain has TRBV24-1 and TRBJ2-5; the D call may be TRBD1 or TRBD2 (7 bases each). Per the germline V gene, CDR1 is KGHDR and CDR2 is SFDVKD. The CDR3 consists of 16 residues. V was cut by 3 bases and J by 5 bases, with 18 bases left in between. The chain's CDR3 is CATSDPGGVLVETQYF. The CDR3 region has the DNA TGTGCCACCAGTGATCCAGGGGGGGTTCTCGTGGAGACCCAGTACTTC.

The chain couples TRBV28 to TRBJ1-2; 7 bases line up with TRBD1. V trimming: 5 bases; J trimming: 1 base; junction bases outside the gene matches: 13. CDR3 size: 17 residues. CDR1 is MDHEN, CDR2 SYDVKM, per germline. CDR3 nucleotides: TGTGCCAGCAGTGAAACTGGGACAGACAACTTTAACTATGGCTACACCTTC. This gives the protein CASSETGTDNFNYGYTF.

The chain is built from TRBV3-1 (or the pseudogene TRBV3-2) and TRBJ2-2; 7 bases fit TRBD1. V lost 6 bases and J lost 1; bases outside the gene matches: 5. This CDR3 is built from 15 residues. Germline lookup yields CDR1 LGHDT and CDR2 YNNKEL (reference sequence). Here the CDR3 DNA reads TGTGCCAGCAGTGAGAACAGGGGGAACACCGGGGAGCTGTTTTTT. It specifies CASSENRGNTGELFF.

In nucleotides, the CDR3 is TGTGCCAGCAGTGAGTCGACGGGACAGGTCAATTCACCCCTCCACTTT. Amino acid sequence: CASSESTGQVNSPLHF. The gene calls are TRBV2 and TRBJ1-6; 8 nucleotides agree with TRBD1. The V gene's germline CDR1 is SNHLY and CDR2 FYNNEI. This CDR3 spans 16 amino acids. With 3 bases clipped from V and 7 bases from J, the junction kept 8 bases outside the gene matches.

The V call is TRBV7-9, the J call TRBJ2-2, with D maybe TRBD2 (5 bases). The CDR3 runs 15 residues. Germline V gene lookup returns CDR1 SEHNR and CDR2 FQNEAQ (reference sequence). The V end was cut by 4 bases, the J end by 4 bases, with 13 bases between. This CDR3 reads CASSSQTGSTGELFF. Here the CDR3 DNA reads TGTGCCAGCAGCTCCCAGACGGGGTCCACCGGGGAGCTGTTTTTT.

The chain carries TRBV24-1 and TRBJ1-5; D may be TRBD1 (6 bases). CDR1 and CDR2 (germline): KGHDR, SFDVKD. CDR3 size: 18 residues. The germline V and J ends were trimmed by 2 bases and 2 bases, with 18 bases remaining between them. In nucleotides, the CDR3 is TGTGCCACCAGTGATTCAGGGCTTACAGGGTCGGGCAATCAGCCCCAGCATTTT. This sequence encodes CATSDSGLTGSGNQPQHF.

The chain links TRBV5-1 to TRBJ1-2; possibly TRBD1 for D (6 bases). Germline assignment: CDR1 SGHRS and CDR2 YFSETQ. V lost 0 bases and J lost 5, with 17 bases in between. The CDR3 loop spans 16 amino acids. In DNA form, the CDR3 reads TGCGCCAGCAGCTTGGGGGGGGCGCAAGCTTTTTATGGCTACACCTTC. Translation gives CASSLGGAQAFYGYTF.

The chain recombines TRBV6-5 with TRBJ1-1, with D possibly being TRBD1 (5 bases). V was pared by 5 bases and J by 5 bases, with 15 bases between. The CDR3 is 14 residues long. In germline, CDR1 is MNHEY, CDR2 SVGAGI. The CDR3 sequence: CASSTLPRGTEAFF. Written as DNA, the CDR3 is TGTGCCAGCAGTACCCTGCCTCGGGGGACTGAAGCTTTCTTT.

J is TRBJ2-1 and V is TRBV7-9; D uncertain. CDR3 length: 13 residues. The germline V and J ends were trimmed by 5 bases and 10 bases, with 15 bases remaining between them. Germline V lookup: CDR1 SEHNR, CDR2 FQNEAQ (reference sequence). CDR3 in DNA: TGTGCCAGCAGCCCTACCCCCACGAACGAGCAGTTCTTC. Protein sequence: CASSPTPTNEQFF.

The chain recombines TRBV28 with TRBJ2-1; 7 bases map to TRBD2. The V segment lost 5 bases and the J segment 5 bases; nucleotides outside the gene matches: 12. This CDR3 region has 16 residues. Germline V gene sequence: CDR1 MDHEN, CDR2 SYDVKM. CDR3 sequence (DNA): TGTGCCAGCAGTCCCCTGTCTAGCGGATTAAACAATGAGCAGTTCTTC. This codes for CASSPLSSGLNNEQFF.

The rearrangement joins TRBV5-1 to TRBJ2-5; D may match TRBD1 or TRBD2 (5 bases each). Germline V gene lookup returns CDR1 SGHRS and CDR2 YFSETQ. The CDR3 is 14 amino acids. The V and J ends lost 4 bases and 2 bases respectively, with 12 bases between them. The CDR3 region is CASSVGDGQETQYF. The CDR3 DNA reads TGCGCCAGCAGCGTTGGGGACGGACAAGAGACCCAGTACTTC.

V and J are TRBV11-3 and TRBJ1-2; D is possibly TRBD1 (6 bases). This CDR3 is 15 amino acids long. CDR1 and CDR2 (germline): SGHNT, YENEEA. V shed 4 bases and J shed 0 bases, with 12 bases lying between them. CDR3 in amino acids: CASSSATGSNYGYTF. The CDR3 DNA is TGTGCCAGCAGCTCGGCGACAGGCTCTAACTATGGCTACACCTTC.

The chain joins TRBV7-3 to TRBJ1-1; D gene unclear. CDR1 is SGHTA and CDR2 is FQGTGA in the germline V gene. V lost 3 bases to trimming and J lost 1 base, with 6 bases between them. The CDR3 length is 13 residues. DNA of the CDR3: TGTGCCAGCAGCTTGCAGCCGAACACTGAAGCTTTCTTT. Amino acids: CASSLQPNTEAFF. Full variable domain (outside the CDR3, taken from reference TRBV7-3 and TRBJ1-1): GAGVSQTPSNKVTEKGKYVELRCDPISGHTALYWYRQSLGQGPEFLIYFQGTGAADDSGLPNDRFFAVRPEGSVSTLKIQRTERGDSAVYLCASSLQPNTEAFFGQGTRLTVV.

This CDR3 reads CASSLGQGASYEQYF. In DNA, the CDR3 is TGCGCCAGCAGCTTGGGGCAGGGGGCCTCGTACGAGCAGTACTTC. This rearrangement joins TRBV5-1 to TRBJ2-7, with 8 bases matching TRBD1. The CDR3 runs to 15 residues. V lost 0 bases, J lost 4 bases, and 6 bases stayed unmatched. The germline V gene has CDR1 SGHRS and CDR2 YFSETQ.

The V call is TRBV5-1, the J call TRBJ1-4, with unresolved D. The CDR3 has 15 amino acids. V was trimmed by 0 bases and J by 7 bases, leaving 13 bases between them. Germline V gene data show CDR1 as SGHRS and CDR2 as YFSETQ. CDR3 amino acids: CASSLDGPWGEKLFF. CDR3 sequence (DNA): TGCGCCAGCAGCTTGGACGGTCCTTGGGGTGAAAAACTGTTTTTT.

This sequence joins TRBV9 and TRBJ1-3; D remains unclear. This CDR3 is built from 16 residues. V was shortened by 5 bases and J by 6 bases, with 21 bases between the two germline ends. CDR1 and CDR2 from the germline V gene are SGDLS and YYNGEE. CDR3 nucleotides: TGTGCCAGCAGTGCTACAGCCCATTCCGGCACAAACACCATATATTTT. Encoded protein: CASSATAHSGTNTIYF.

The rearrangement links TRBV6-5 to TRBJ2-7; 9 bases fit TRBD1. CDR1 is MNHEY, CDR2 SVGAGI, per germline. The V and J ends lost 6 bases and 4 bases, in that order; junction bases with no gene match: 7. This CDR3 has 14 amino acids. The CDR3 reads CASRLGQGLYEQYF. The CDR3 DNA reads as TGTGCCAGCAGGCTGGGACAGGGACTGTACGAGCAGTACTTC.

J is TRBJ1-6 and V is TRBV27, with 9 bases that match TRBD1. The CDR3 runs 13 residues. The junction had 6 bases not matched to a gene; V was cut back by 8 bases and J by 10 bases. CDR1 MNHEY and CDR2 SMNVEV come from the germline V gene (reference sequence). Here the CDR3 DNA reads TGTGCCAGCGCCACAGGGGGCGGATCACCCCTCCACTTT. Amino acids: CASATGGGSPLHF.

This chain uses TRBV7-3 with TRBJ2-7, with TRBD2 matching 7 bases. Germline V gives CDR1 SGHTA, CDR2 FQGTGA. This CDR3 is 14 amino acids long. The J segment lost 6 bases and the V segment lost 3 bases, leaving 8 bases of the junction unmatched. CDR3: CASSFSAGTGEQYF. DNA for the CDR3: TGTGCCAGCAGCTTTTCAGCGGGAACGGGCGAGCAGTACTTC.

The chain joins TRBV28 to TRBJ2-7; D possibly uses TRBD1 or TRBD2 (5 bases each). Trimming removed 6 bases at V and 0 bases at J, with 24 bases between. The CDR3 length is 18 residues. Per the germline V gene, CDR1 is MDHEN and CDR2 is SYDVKM. The CDR3 reads CASRRTGVDGAASYEQYF. The CDR3 nucleotides are TGTGCCAGCAGACGGACCGGGGTGGACGGGGCAGCCTCCTACGAGCAGTACTTC.